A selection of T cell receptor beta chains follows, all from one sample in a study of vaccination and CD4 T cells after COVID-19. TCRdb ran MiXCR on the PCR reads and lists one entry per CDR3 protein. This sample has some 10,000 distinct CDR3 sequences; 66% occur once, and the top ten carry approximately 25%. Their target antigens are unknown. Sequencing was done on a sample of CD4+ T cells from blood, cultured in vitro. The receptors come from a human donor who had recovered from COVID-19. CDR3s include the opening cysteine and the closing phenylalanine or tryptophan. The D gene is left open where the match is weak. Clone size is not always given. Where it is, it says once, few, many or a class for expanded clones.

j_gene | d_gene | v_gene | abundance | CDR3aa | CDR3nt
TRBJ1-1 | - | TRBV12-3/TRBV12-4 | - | CASSLETEAFF | TGTGCCAGCAGTTTAGAGACTGAAGCTTTCTTT
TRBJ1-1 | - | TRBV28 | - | CASSTPTVGAFF | TGTGCCAGCAGTACCCCGACAGTTGGAGCTTTCTTT
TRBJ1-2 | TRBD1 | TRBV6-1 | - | CASRGDRPNYGYTF | TGTGCCAGCAGGGGGGACAGGCCTAACTATGGCTACACCTTC
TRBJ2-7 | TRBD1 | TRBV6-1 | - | CASSPQGPGEQYF | TGTGCCAGCAGCCCACAGGGGCCAGGCGAGCAGTACTTC
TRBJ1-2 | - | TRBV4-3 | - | CASSQFTTLLSYGYTF | TGCGCCAGCAGCCAATTTACAACCCTACTATCCTATGGCTACACCTTC
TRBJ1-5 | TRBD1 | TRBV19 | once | CAGGGFNQPQHF | TGTGCCGGAGGGGGCTTCAATCAGCCCCAGCATTTT
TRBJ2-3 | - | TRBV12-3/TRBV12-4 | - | CASTRDLGTQYF | TGTGCCAGCACCCGTGATCTGGGTACGCAGTATTTT
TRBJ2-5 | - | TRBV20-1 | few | CSATIVGGPQETQYF | TGCAGTGCTACTATAGTAGGAGGTCCACAAGAGACCCAGTACTTC
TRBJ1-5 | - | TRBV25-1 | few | CASSPRGVGFHQPQHF | TGTGCCAGCAGCCCGCGCGGAGTAGGGTTCCATCAGCCCCAGCATTTT
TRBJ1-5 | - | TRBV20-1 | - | CSAVDNHSNQPQHF | TGCAGTGCTGTTGACAACCATAGCAATCAGCCCCAGCATTTT
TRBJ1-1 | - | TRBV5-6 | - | CASSGRGGGMNTEAFF | TGTGCCAGCAGCGGCCGGGGTGGAGGGATGAACACTGAAGCTTTCTTT
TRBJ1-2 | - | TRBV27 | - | CASSFSGHRYGYTF | TGTGCCAGCAGTTTTAGTGGACATCGCTATGGCTACACCTTC
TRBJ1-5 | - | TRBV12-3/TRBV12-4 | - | CASSPFGKDQPQHF | TGTGCCAGCAGTCCATTTGGTAAGGATCAGCCCCAGCATTTT
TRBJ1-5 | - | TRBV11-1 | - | CASSPDSNLGQPQHF | TGTGCCAGCAGCCCGGACAGTAACCTTGGTCAGCCCCAGCATTTT
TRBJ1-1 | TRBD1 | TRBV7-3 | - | CASSSSPTTGGGGAFF | TGTGCCAGCAGCTCATCTCCCACGACAGGGGGCGGCGGAGCTTTCTTT
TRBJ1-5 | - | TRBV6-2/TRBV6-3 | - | CASSSRFAQPQHF | TGTGCCAGCAGTTCCAGGTTCGCTCAGCCCCAGCATTTT
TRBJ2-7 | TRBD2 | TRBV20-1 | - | CSKRGATYEQYF | TGCAGCAAGCGGGGGGCCACCTACGAGCAGTACTTC
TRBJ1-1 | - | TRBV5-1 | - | CASSLEDHMNTEAFF | TGCGCCAGCAGCTTGGAGGACCACATGAACACTGAAGCTTTCTTT
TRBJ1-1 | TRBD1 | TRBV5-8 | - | CASSWDGDREAFF | TGTGCCAGCAGCTGGGACGGGGACAGAGAAGCTTTCTTT
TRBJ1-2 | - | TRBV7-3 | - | CASTLRWQGQNYGYTF | TGTGCCAGCACGCTCCGATGGCAGGGGCAGAACTATGGCTACACCTTC
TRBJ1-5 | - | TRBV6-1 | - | CASSEWSRAVNQPQHF | TGTGCCAGCAGTGAATGGTCACGGGCCGTCAATCAGCCCCAGCATTTT
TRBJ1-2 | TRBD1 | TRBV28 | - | CASRAGGQNYGYTF | TGTGCCAGCAGAGCGGGGGGACAGAACTATGGCTACACCTTC
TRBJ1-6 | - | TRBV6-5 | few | CASSWDPLTTVHDNSPLHF | TGTGCCAGCAGTTGGGACCCTCTGACAACTGTCCACGATAATTCACCCCTCCACTTT
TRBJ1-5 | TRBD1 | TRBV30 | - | CAWRSQGAANQPQHF | TGTGCCTGGAGGAGTCAGGGGGCTGCAAATCAGCCCCAGCATTTT
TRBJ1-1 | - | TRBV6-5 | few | CASSYSVRSNTEAFF | TGTGCCAGCAGTTACTCCGTCAGGTCGAACACTGAAGCTTTCTTT
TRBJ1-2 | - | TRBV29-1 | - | CSARQGNYGYTF | TGCAGCGCACGGCAGGGTAACTATGGCTACACCTTC
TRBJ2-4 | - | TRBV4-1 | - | CASSPGQTRAKNIQYF | TGCGCCAGCAGCCCCGGACAGACTCGAGCCAAAAACATTCAGTACTTC
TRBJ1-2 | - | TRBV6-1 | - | CASSGMGQANNYGYTF | TGTGCCAGCAGTGGTATGGGGCAGGCGAATAACTATGGCTACACCTTC
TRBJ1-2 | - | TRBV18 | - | CASSTLRGHYGYTF | TGTGCCAGCTCCACCTTGAGGGGCCACTATGGCTACACCTTC
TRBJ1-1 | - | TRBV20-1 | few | CSARKNTNTEAFF | TGCAGTGCTAGAAAGAACACGAACACTGAAGCTTTCTTT
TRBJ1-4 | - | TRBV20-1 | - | CSAAGTGNEKLFF | TGCAGTGCCGCCGGCACCGGGAATGAAAAACTGTTTTTT
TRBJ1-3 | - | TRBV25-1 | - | CASSEVGSGNTIYF | TGTGCCAGCAGTGAAGTCGGGTCTGGAAACACCATATATTTT
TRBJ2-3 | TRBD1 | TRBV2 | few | CASGEDREDTQYF | TGTGCCAGCGGGGAGGACAGGGAAGATACGCAGTATTTT
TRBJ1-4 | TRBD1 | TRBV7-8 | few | CASSSRDRGSGKLFF | TGTGCCAGCAGTTCCCGGGACAGGGGCTCGGGAAAACTGTTTTTT
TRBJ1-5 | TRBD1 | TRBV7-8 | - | CASTAGGQSNQPQHF | TGTGCCAGCACCGCAGGGGGACAGTCCAATCAGCCCCAGCATTTT
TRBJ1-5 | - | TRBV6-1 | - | CASIPQEPNNQPQHF | TGTGCCAGCATTCCTCAGGAGCCTAACAATCAGCCCCAGCATTTT
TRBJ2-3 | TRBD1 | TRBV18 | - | CASGTGKTDTQYF | TGTGCCAGCGGGACAGGAAAAACAGATACGCAGTATTTT
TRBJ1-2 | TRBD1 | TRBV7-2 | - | CANSRKTGTGGDGYTF | TGTGCCAACAGCCGAAAAACCGGGACAGGGGGCGATGGCTACACCTTC
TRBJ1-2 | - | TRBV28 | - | CASSFYYGYTF | TGTGCCAGCAGTTTCTACTATGGCTACACCTTC
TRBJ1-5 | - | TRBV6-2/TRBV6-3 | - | CASSWGLTGGQPQHF | TGTGCCAGCAGTTGGGGACTGACGGGTGGTCAGCCCCAGCATTTT